This passage covers 17 T cell receptor beta chains from one sample sequenced in a study of OX40 agonist ivuxolimab in advanced cancers. Clones were sequenced by immunoSEQ multiplex PCR, and TCRdb holds only the in-frame ones, with some missing. The sample includes about 54,000 clones, 75% to 85% seen only once; the top ten take about 0.8%. The material sequenced was CD4+ or CD8+ T cells sorted from blood, taken in a trial of the OX40 agonist ivuxolimab. These receptors all stem from an adult with an advanced solid tumor such as melanoma, head and neck, liver or kidney cancer.

The chain uses TRBV5-1 and TRBJ1-2, with 7 bases matching TRBD1. V lost 4 bases and J lost 1; bases outside the gene matches: 10. The germline CDR1 and CDR2 sequences are SGHRS and YFSETQ. The CDR3 has 16 residues. The CDR3 here is CASSPGQLLVNYGYTF. As DNA, the CDR3 is TGCGCCAGCAGCCCGGGACAGTTATTAGTTAACTATGGCTACACCTTC.

The rearrangement uses TRBV7-9 and TRBJ2-5, with D maybe TRBD2 (6 bases). The CDR3 length is 13 residues. V gave up 8 bases and J gave up 3 bases, with 13 bases separating them. Germline V gene lookup returns CDR1 SEHNR and CDR2 FQNEAQ (reference sequence). The CDR3 is CASGGGGKETQYF. CDR3 bases: TGTGCCAGCGGTGGAGGAGGGAAAGAGACCCAGTACTTC.

This rearrangement joins TRBV6-6 to TRBJ2-2; 9 nucleotides line up with TRBD2. Germline loops: CDR1 MNHNY, CDR2 SVGAGI (reference sequence). V shed 2 bases, J shed 4 bases, and the junction held 5 bases outside the gene matches. The CDR3 has 16 residues. The DNA for the CDR3 is TGTGCCAGCAGTTACAGGGGACTAGCAGGCACCGGGGAGCTGTTTTTT. It specifies CASSYRGLAGTGELFF.

The chain joins TRBV28 to TRBJ1-2; D is unresolved. Germline V gene sequence: CDR1 MDHEN, CDR2 SYDVKM. The CDR3 length is 16 residues. V lost 3 bases to trimming and J lost 1 base, with 15 bases between them. CDR3 nucleotide sequence: TGTGCCAGCAGTTTCGGACGTCGTATATATAACTATGGCTACACCTTC. Translated, it gives CASSFGRRIYNYGYTF.

This chain links TRBV7-6 with TRBJ2-1; 8 bases are shared with TRBD2. CDR1 and CDR2 from the germline V gene are SGHVS and FNYEAQ. The J segment lost 8 bases and the V segment lost 6 bases, leaving 15 bases of the junction unmatched. There are 16 residues in the CDR3. Here the CDR3 reads CASRLTASGGGDEQFF. The CDR3 DNA is TGTGCCAGCAGACTTACTGCGAGCGGGGGCGGGGATGAGCAGTTCTTC.

This clone has more than one count but fewer than ten. The chain couples TRBV6-1 to TRBJ2-3, with D possibly being TRBD1 or TRBD2 (6 bases each). From germline, CDR1 is MNHNS and CDR2 SASEGT. The V end lost 2 bases, the J end lost 1 base, and 16 bases lay between the germline ends. This CDR3 is built from 17 residues. CDR3 in amino acids: CASSETGGSGGTDTQYF. Here the CDR3 DNA reads TGTGCCAGCAGTGAAACAGGAGGGTCAGGGGGCACAGATACGCAGTATTTT.

V and J are TRBV27 and TRBJ1-1, with D possibly TRBD1 on 5 matching bases. V shed 3 bases and J shed 3 bases, with 11 bases lying between them. The CDR3 length is 14 residues. The germline gives CDR1 MNHEY, CDR2 SMNVEV (reference sequence). As DNA, the CDR3 is TGTGCCAGCAGTTTTTCGAGCAGGGACACTGAAGCTTTCTTT. It translates to CASSFSSRDTEAFF.

The V and J genes are TRBV6-4 and TRBJ1-2, with D possibly TRBD1 on 5 matching bases. Germline-derived CDR1 and CDR2 are MRHNA and SNTAGT. The CDR3 runs to 19 residues. V lost 0 bases to trimming and J lost 4 bases, with 24 bases between them. The CDR3 region has the DNA TGTGCCAGCAGTGACTCTCGAGGGACTGGTGAAGAATCGCGCTATGGCTACACCTTC. Protein product: CASSDSRGTGEESRYGYTF.

This clone was found a few times. The rearrangement uses TRBV9 and TRBJ1-1; D uncertain. Trimming cost V 0 bases and J 6 bases, with 9 bases left between them. CDR1 and CDR2 (germline): SGDLS, YYNGEE. This CDR3 comprises 13 residues. The CDR3 sequence: CASSVGSQAEAFF. The CDR3 nucleotides read TGTGCCAGCAGCGTAGGTAGTCAGGCTGAAGCTTTCTTT.

This chain links TRBV6-1 with TRBJ2-7, with 10 bases matching TRBD1. The CDR3 is 15 residues long. CDR1 and CDR2 from the germline V gene are MNHNS and SASEGT. J lost 3 bases, V lost 7 bases, and 9 bases had no gene match. CDR3 DNA sequence: TGTGCCAGCACCCAGAGGGGGACAGGGGTCTACGAGCAGTACTTC. It codes for CASTQRGTGVYEQYF.

This clone was counted only a few times. The chain links TRBV5-1 to TRBJ1-2; D possibly corresponds to TRBD1 (6 bases). Germline values: CDR1 SGHRS, CDR2 YFSETQ. Trimming left V 0 bases short and J 7 bases short, with 10 bases between. The CDR3 runs 13 residues. The CDR3 DNA is TGCGCCAGCAGCTTGGTTTTAGGGGGTGGCTACACCTTC. Amino acids: CASSLVLGGGYTF.

V gene TRBV11-3 combines with J gene TRBJ2-3, with D uncertain. The CDR3 spans 14 residues. V was trimmed by 1 base and J by 6 bases, leaving 11 bases between them. Germline V gene data show CDR1 as SGHNT and CDR2 as YENEEA. DNA for the CDR3: TGTGCCAGCAGCTTAGTTGGCCAAGGGGATACGCAGTATTTT. This encodes CASSLVGQGDTQYF.

The rearrangement uses TRBV19 and TRBJ2-3; 11 bases are a match to TRBD1. The CDR3 consists of 17 residues. Trimming removed 5 bases from V and 1 base from J; junction bases left unmatched: 8. The germline V gene has CDR1 LNHDA and CDR2 SQIVND (reference sequence). The DNA for the CDR3 is TGTGCCAGTAGTCTTGGGACAGGGGGATGGCGCACAGATACGCAGTATTTT. It specifies CASSLGTGGWRTDTQYF.

A few counts support this clone. V usage is TRBV2 and J usage is TRBJ1-2, with no clear D. This CDR3 has 15 amino acids. The ends were cut back, 4 bases at V and 0 bases at J, with 12 bases in the middle. Germline V gene lookup returns CDR1 SNHLY and CDR2 FYNNEI. The CDR3 DNA sequence: TGTGCCAGCAGTGTGGAGCAACGTTCTAACTATGGCTACACCTTC. Translated, it gives CASSVEQRSNYGYTF.

The chain joins TRBV7-2 to TRBJ2-1; 11 bases map to TRBD2. The CDR3 is 15 residues long. Germline trimming cut 4 bases from V and 4 bases from J; bases unmatched to any gene: 3. Germline CDR1 SGHTA, CDR2 FQGNSA. The CDR3 bases are TGTGCCAGCAGCTACCGGACTAGCGGGTACAATGAGCAGTTCTTC. Its translation is CASSYRTSGYNEQFF.

The chain has TRBV5-1 and TRBJ2-5; D possibly uses TRBD1 or TRBD2 (5 bases each). The CDR3 extends over 15 amino acids. The V end lost 0 bases, the J end lost 5 bases, and 14 bases lay between the germline ends. Looked up from germline, CDR1 is SGHRS and CDR2 is YFSETQ. Here the CDR3 DNA reads TGCGCCAGCAGCTTGGCCGGGGCAGGGCGGGAGACCCAGTACTTC. It is translated as CASSLAGAGRETQYF. The full variable domain, its missing parts supplied by reference TRBV5-1 and TRBJ2-5, is KAGVTQTPRYLIKTRGQQVTLSCSPISGHRSVSWYQQTPGQGLQFLFEYFSETQRNKGNFPGRFSGRQFSNSRSEMNVSTLELGDSALYLCASSLAGAGRETQYFGPGTRLLVL.

V gene TRBV10-3 combines with J gene TRBJ2-1; D gene unclear. Trimming removed 2 bases from V and 0 bases from J, with 5 bases in between. Germline lookup yields CDR1 ENHRY and CDR2 SYGVKD. CDR3 length: 14 residues. The CDR3 loop is CAISEATSYNEQFF. In DNA, the CDR3 is TGTGCCATCAGTGAGGCTACCTCCTACAATGAGCAGTTCTTC.